This T cell receptor beta chain was identified during a study of shared clonotypes between healthy human individuals (dated by TCRdb to the early 2020s). Study-level background: The cohort included three men and a couple of women between 18 and 49 years of age. For each donor, CD4 naive and CD4 memory were each run on three plates, CD8 naive on two plates, and CD8 memory on one plate. The study deeply sequenced blood TCR repertoires of about five healthy adults to estimate repertoire size and the extent of clonotype sharing between individuals. Libraries were prepared and TCR repertoires were sequenced by different laboratories using diverse techniques, in order to increase sequencing depth and limit assay-specific biases. Per donor, leukapheresis produced somewhere between about 0.94 and 9 billion PBMCs.

TCR CDR3 regions were amplified from genomic DNA by multiplex PCR using the deep immunoSEQ assay. Genomic DNA extracted from each cell subset was distributed evenly over all wells of several immunoSEQ 96-well plates, and each plate served as one replicate. For sorted subsets, approximately 210 ng of genomic DNA, equivalent to some 30,000 T cell genomes, went into each replicate PCR. The purified libraries were quantified using a Qubit 3.0 fluorometer, sized with a Bioanalyzer 2100, and then quantified again using the KAPA Library Quantification kit. A separate single-read 150-cycle Illumina NextSeq 550 flow cell was used to sequence each immunoSEQ 96-well plate. Under the source paper's analysis protocol: Because only junctional sequences without quality scores were contained in the immunoSEQ output, filtering matching that applied to full-length reads could not be performed. Sequences were annotated with PyIR, a Python wrapper for IgBLAST v1.9, using IMGT germline references to assign V/J genes and CDR3. Reads with weak V/J assignments (E-value above 1e-6), missing CDR3, stop codons, out-of-frame junctions, or ambiguous translated residues were removed. V3J clonotypes were defined as sequences sharing the same inferred V gene, J gene, and CDR3 amino acid sequence. Percentage overlap between repertoires was computed as shared unique clonotypes divided by the size of the smaller repertoire. Richness of each repertoire was evaluated using RTK rarefaction, the Chao1 estimator, and Recon v2.1 estimates of unobserved clonotypes. Generation probabilities for all TCRbeta clonotypes obtained by the gDNA method from several donors were computed using OLGA. The table comes from immuneACCESS by way of TCRdb, which keeps in-frame sequences with V and J called. Part of the clones is missing from these tables; in studies checked, under half for an unresolved V gene and the rest for unknown reasons. That table supplies the V and J calls and clone size; D and trimming were determined from the DNA. Within this sample are about 750,000 clones, with 85% to 95% of them counted one time only. The ten biggest clones cover under 30% of the sample.

A remark on this clone: The specificity of this receptor is unknown. The input lacks base qualities; no much larger clone sits a single base away.

Study-wide findings and limitations: Even with the large sequencing depth, rarefaction of the sorted-subset datasets indicated that sequencing was incomplete. Compared with non-shared clonotypes, the clonotypes found in all four sorted-subset donors had higher generation probabilities. Across a handful of donors, roughly 5.1% of naive CD4, roughly 3.3% of naive CD8, approximately 2.5% of memory CD4, and approximately 0.42% of memory CD8 clonotypes were shared. Pairwise subsampling led to the expectation that sequencing depth would affect the degree of clonotype sharing among donors. Sampling was limited to blood, and TCR repertoires in tissue likely differ from TCR repertoires in blood. Estimated clonotype richness was generally larger for naive than for memory subsets. The genetic and exposure-history diversity represented was limited by the small number of donors.

CD8 naive samples consisted of CD45RO-negative cells that were positively selected for CCR7, yielding a CD45RA+CCR7+ population without TemRA cells. The donors were healthy, HIV-negative adults who had no recently reported acute infections or vaccinations. Every donor was a Caucasian adult living in Nashville, Tennessee, USA. Blood was collected by leukapheresis, and PBMCs were isolated by Ficoll-Histopaque density gradient centrifugation and then cryopreserved in liquid nitrogen vapor phase. Analytical flow cytometry was used to check the purity and quantity of every magnetically sorted T cell population. Genomic DNA was isolated from each sorted fraction and quantified by UV absorbance on a Nanodrop 2000c. According to the germline V gene, CDR1 reads SGHVS and CDR2 reads FQNEAQ. Taken from cysteine to phenylalanine, the CDR3 has 14 residues. Only CDR3 DNA is held: 42 bases, read in frame from base 1. Trimming costs V 3 bases and J 2 bases, and their ends lie 9 bases apart.

Sequencing was performed on naive CD8+ T cells sorted from blood. The cell subset or site label on this specimen signifies: CD45RA+CCR7+. Here the chain combines TRBV7-8 and TRBJ2-3; a weak D assignment points to TRBD2 (6 bases agree). This TCR derives from a young man in good health. The DNA sequence is as follows: TGTGCCAGCAGCTTTTGGGAGGACACAGATACGCAGTATTTT. It is translated as CASSFWEDTDTQYF.